Listed below are T cell receptor beta chains from one sample, sequenced in a study of shared clonotypes between healthy human individuals. Sequenced by immunoSEQ multiplex PCR; TCRdb stores in-frame clones only, minus some. The sample has around 2,100,000 clones; over 85% are singletons. The source material was naive CD8+ T cells sorted from blood. The receptors were gathered from a man between 18 and 29 years old in good health. Both conserved end residues are part of each CDR3. A D gene is named only where the DNA matches it firmly. Clone size is not always given. Where it is, it says once, few, many or a class for expanded clones.

abundance	v_gene	j_gene	d_gene	CDR3nt	CDR3aa
NA	TRBV4-3	TRBJ2-1	NA	TGCGCCAGCAGCCGGGCCTTCCCGGGCGACAATGAGCAGTTCTTC	CASSRAFPGDNEQFF
NA	TRBV25-1	TRBJ2-1	NA	TGTGCCAGCAGTGATCGAAAGGGCGGAAGAAGCTCCTACAATGAGCAGTTCTTC	CASSDRKGGRSSYNEQFF
NA	TRBV29-1	TRBJ2-7	TRBD2	TGCAGCGTTGAAGGACTAGCGGGAGTCCCCTACGAGCAGTACTTC	CSVEGLAGVPYEQYF
NA	TRBV27	TRBJ1-2	NA	TGTGCCAGCAGCTCAGGACGTTACTATGGCTACACCTTC	CASSSGRYYGYTF
NA	TRBV4-1	TRBJ1-4	TRBD1	TGCGCCAGCAGCCCCAGGGGGGATTTGGCTAATGAAAAACTGTTTTTT	CASSPRGDLANEKLFF
NA	TRBV10-3	TRBJ2-7	TRBD1	TGTGCCATCAGTGAGGAGGACAGGCCGACCTACGAGCAGTACTTC	CAISEEDRPTYEQYF
once	TRBV7-9	TRBJ2-1	NA	TGTGCCAGCAGCTCGACAGAATACAATGAGCAGTTCTTC	CASSSTEYNEQFF
NA	TRBV9	TRBJ2-5	TRBD1	TGTGCCAGCAGCGAAGGACAGGGGGGAGAAGAGACCCAGTACTTC	CASSEGQGGEETQYF
NA	TRBV10-3	TRBJ2-1	TRBD2	TGTGCCACGGCACTAGCGGGGGCACCCAATTACAATGAGCAGTTCTTC	CATALAGAPNYNEQFF
NA	TRBV5-6	TRBJ2-7	NA	TGTGCCAGCAGCTTTGGCGACACCTACGAGCAGTACTTC	CASSFGDTYEQYF
NA	TRBV6-5	TRBJ1-1	NA	TGTGCCAGCAGTTACTCGTTTCCAGGGAACACTGAAGCTTTCTTT	CASSYSFPGNTEAFF
NA	TRBV7-8	TRBJ2-3	NA	TGTGCCAGCAGCTTAGGCCCCTCGTACGGCACAGATACGCAGTATTTT	CASSLGPSYGTDTQYF
NA	TRBV12-5	TRBJ2-3	TRBD2	TGTGCTAGTGGTTTGCCGATAGCGGGAGCCCTCACAGATACGCAGTATTTT	CASGLPIAGALTDTQYF
NA	TRBV5-8	TRBJ2-2	NA	TGTGCCAGCAGCTTCCCTAGCGCCGGGGAGCTGTTTTTT	CASSFPSAGELFF
NA	TRBV2	TRBJ2-7	TRBD2	TGTGCCAGCAGTGAGAGGACTAGCGACTACGAGCAGTACTTC	CASSERTSDYEQYF
NA	TRBV5-1	TRBJ2-2	TRBD2	TGCGCCAGCAGCTCGGGACTAGCGGGGGTCGGCGGGGAGCTGTTTTTT	CASSSGLAGVGGELFF
NA	TRBV9	TRBJ2-6	NA	TGTGCCAGCAAAGGTTTTGGGGCCAACGTCCTGACTTTC	CASKGFGANVLTF
NA	TRBV5-1	TRBJ2-5	TRBD2	TGCGCCAGCAGCTTGTGGAAGCGGGGGGTCGATGGGACCCAGTACTTC	CASSLWKRGVDGTQYF
NA	TRBV5-6	TRBJ2-7	NA	TGTGCCAGCAGCCACGGACAGTCCTACGAGCAGTACTTC	CASSHGQSYEQYF
NA	TRBV21-1	TRBJ1-4	NA	TGTGCCAGCAATCCACCTGGACAGGAGAATGAAAAACTGTTTTTT	CASNPPGQENEKLFF
NA	TRBV29-1	TRBJ2-7	TRBD2	TGCAGCGTTGAACTAGCGGGAGAGGGGGTGGCCTACGAGCAGTACTTC	CSVELAGEGVAYEQYF
NA	TRBV9	TRBJ2-3	NA	TGTGCCAGCAGCGTAGCTTACACAGATACGCAGTATTTT	CASSVAYTDTQYF
NA	TRBV2	TRBJ1-5	NA	TGTGCCAGCAGTGACCCAAGGGGAATCGTAGGTCAGCCCCAGCATTTT	CASSDPRGIVGQPQHF
NA	TRBV27	TRBJ2-3	TRBD1	TGTGCCAGCAGTTTACCGCAACCAGGACAGGGGGCCTCAGATACGCAGTATTTT	CASSLPQPGQGASDTQYF
NA	TRBV4-1	TRBJ2-5	TRBD2	TGCGCCAGCAGCCAAGAGGGACTAGCGGGAGAGTACCAAGAGACCCAGTACTTC	CASSQEGLAGEYQETQYF
once	TRBV5-4	TRBJ2-5	NA	TGTGCCAGCAGCTTGGTCAGGGATGGGCAAGAGACCCAGTACTTC	CASSLVRDGQETQYF
once	TRBV6-5	TRBJ1-5	TRBD1	TGTGCCAGCAGTTTGTTGACAGGGATGAATCAGCCCCAGCATTTT	CASSLLTGMNQPQHF
NA	TRBV6-1	TRBJ2-7	NA	TGTGCCAGCCGACATCTCTACGAGCAGTACTTC	CASRHLYEQYF
NA	TRBV5-6	TRBJ2-7	NA	TGTGCCAGCAGCTTGGTGCAGGACGGGGGCTACGAGCAGTACTTC	CASSLVQDGGYEQYF
NA	TRBV10-3	TRBJ2-2	TRBD1	TGTGCCATCCGAGGACAGGGGGAAAGTTGGGAGCTGTTTTTT	CAIRGQGESWELFF
few	TRBV9	TRBJ2-2	NA	TGTGCCAGCAGCAAAGGGGGTACCGGGGAGCTGTTTTTT	CASSKGGTGELFF